The source of this TCR beta chain is a study of Graves' ophthalmopathy and Graves' hyperthyroidism. General study results and limits: Distinction of ophthalmopathy from stable hyperthyroidism by a 13-signature model reached 85% to 90% sensitivity and approximately 81% specificity. Blood also carried most expanded thyroid clonotypes exceeding 0.001 frequency.

Ten or more counts support this clonotype. The target antigen is unknown. CDR3 length: 16 residues. In germline, CDR1 is SGHRS, CDR2 YFSETQ. V lost 0 bases to trimming and J lost 1 base; unmatched junction nucleotides: 3. With a duration under 3 months, ophthalmopathy in the donors showed moderate-to-severe activity, CAS ≥3 and NOSPECS ≥4. None of the included patients had other autoimmune diseases, uncontrolled infections, pregnancy or lactation, as these led to exclusion. Beta-chain TCR CDR3 regions were amplified from RNA transcripts. The authors performed first-round RT-PCR with HTBI primers and then a second-round multiplex PCR. One entry per CDR3 protein results from TCRdb running MiXCR on the multiplex PCR reads. The repertoire has about 170,000 distinct CDR3 sequences, around two fifths of them found once; the top ten carry around 5.5%.

The gene calls are TRBV5-1 and TRBJ2-2; TRBD2 agrees at 7 bases. The receptor's source is a woman in her thirties or forties with Graves' ophthalmopathy. The sequenced material came from peripheral blood. The CDR3 nucleotides read TGCGCCAGCAGCTTGGATCCTAGCGGGAACACCGGGGAGCTGTTTTTT. This gives the protein CASSLDPSGNTGELFF.